This TCR beta chain emerged from a study of T-cell memory formation after mild COVID-19. In TCRdb, the 5' RACE reads were re-called with MiXCR into one record per CDR3 protein. Among tens of thousands of distinct CDR3 sequences listed, about 16% were seen once. V lost 5 bases, J lost 5 bases, and 24 bases lay in between. This CDR3 is built from 17 residues. Per the germline V gene, CDR1 is SGHTA and CDR2 is FQGNSA. General study results and limits: Day 37-peaking second-wave clones had unconfirmed SARS-CoV-2 specificity.

This clonotype was picked up many times. Its target is unknown. The rearrangement joins TRBV7-2 to TRBJ1-2; D is possibly TRBD1 (6 bases). Sequencing was done on a sample of PBMCs or a T cell subset sorted from them (not recorded which). The sequence was collected from an adult who had mild COVID-19 (a few samples of this study predate the infection). Cell type and time point are not known. CDR3 protein: CASSPQTGRAIAYGYTF. CDR3 coding DNA: TGTGCCAGCAGCCCGCAGACAGGAAGAGCTATAGCGTATGGCTACACCTTC.